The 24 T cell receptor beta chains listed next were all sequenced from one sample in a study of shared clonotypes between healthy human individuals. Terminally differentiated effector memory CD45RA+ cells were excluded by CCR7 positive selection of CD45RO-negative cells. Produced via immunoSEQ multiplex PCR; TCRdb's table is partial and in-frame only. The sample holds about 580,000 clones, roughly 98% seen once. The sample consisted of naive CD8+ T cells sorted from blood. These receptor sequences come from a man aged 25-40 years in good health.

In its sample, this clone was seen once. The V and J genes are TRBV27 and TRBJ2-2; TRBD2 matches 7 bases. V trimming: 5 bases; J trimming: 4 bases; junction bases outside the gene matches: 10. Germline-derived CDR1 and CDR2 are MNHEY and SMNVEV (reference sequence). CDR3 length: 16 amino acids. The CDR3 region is CASSGGRATFTGELFF. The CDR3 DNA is TGTGCCAGCAGTGGAGGGAGGGCTACCTTCACCGGGGAGCTGTTTTTT.

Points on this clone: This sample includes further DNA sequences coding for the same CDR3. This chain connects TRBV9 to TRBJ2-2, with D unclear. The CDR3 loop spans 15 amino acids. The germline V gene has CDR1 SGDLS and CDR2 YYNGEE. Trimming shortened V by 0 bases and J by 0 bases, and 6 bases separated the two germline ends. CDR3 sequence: CASSVGGANTGELFF. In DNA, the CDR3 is TGTGCCAGCAGCGTAGGTGGGGCGAACACCGGGGAGCTGTTTTTT.

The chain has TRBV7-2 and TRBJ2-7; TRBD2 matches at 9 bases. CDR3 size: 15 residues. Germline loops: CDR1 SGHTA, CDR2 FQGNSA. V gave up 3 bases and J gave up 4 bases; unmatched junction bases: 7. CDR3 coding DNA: TGTGCCAGCAGCTTTTTTGCTAGCGGGACTTACGAGCAGTACTTC. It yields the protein CASSFFASGTYEQYF.

The CDR3 spells CASSYGTGYYEQYF. The CDR3 DNA reads TGTGCCAGCAGCTACGGGACAGGGTACTACGAGCAGTACTTC. The rearrangement links TRBV5-8 to TRBJ2-7; 9 bases map to TRBD1. The CDR3 sequence is 14 residues long. Unmatched junction bases numbered 4, after V lost 3 bases and J lost 3 bases. Germline lookup yields CDR1 SGHTS and CDR2 YDEGEE.

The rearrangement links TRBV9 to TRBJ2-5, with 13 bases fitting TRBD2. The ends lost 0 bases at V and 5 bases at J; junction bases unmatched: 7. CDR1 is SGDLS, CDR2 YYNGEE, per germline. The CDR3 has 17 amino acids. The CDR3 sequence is CASSVGTSGSRAETQYF. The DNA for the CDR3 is TGTGCCAGCAGCGTAGGGACTAGCGGGAGTAGGGCGGAGACCCAGTACTTC. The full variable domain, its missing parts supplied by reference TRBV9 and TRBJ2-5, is DSGVTQTPKHLITATGQRVTLRCSPRSGDLSVYWYQQSLDQGLQFLIQYYNGEERAKGNILERFSAQQFPDLHSELNLSSLELGDSALYFCASSVGTSGSRAETQYFGPGTRLLVL.

In DNA form, the CDR3 reads TGTGCCAGCAGCGAACTGGGCGGGACAGCTTACGAGCAGTACTTC. It yields the protein CASSELGGTAYEQYF. The chain combines TRBV2 with TRBJ2-7, with D maybe TRBD1 (7 bases). V lost 6 bases, J lost 4 bases, and 19 bases lay in between. Germline V gene data show CDR1 as SNHLY and CDR2 as FYNNEI. This CDR3 is 15 amino acids long.

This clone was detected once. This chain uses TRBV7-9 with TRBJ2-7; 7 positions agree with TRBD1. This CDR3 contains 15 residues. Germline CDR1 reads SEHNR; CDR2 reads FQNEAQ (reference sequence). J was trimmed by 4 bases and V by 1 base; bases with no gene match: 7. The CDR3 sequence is CASSLGTGPMYEQYF. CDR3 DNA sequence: TGTGCCAGCAGCTTAGGGACAGGACCTATGTACGAGCAGTACTTC.

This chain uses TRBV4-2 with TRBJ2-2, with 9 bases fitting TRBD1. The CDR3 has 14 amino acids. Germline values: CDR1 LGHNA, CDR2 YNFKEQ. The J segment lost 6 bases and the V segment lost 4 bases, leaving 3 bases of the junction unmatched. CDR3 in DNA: TGTGCCAGCAGCCCCCGGGACAGGGCCGGGGAGCTGTTTTTT. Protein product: CASSPRDRAGELFF.

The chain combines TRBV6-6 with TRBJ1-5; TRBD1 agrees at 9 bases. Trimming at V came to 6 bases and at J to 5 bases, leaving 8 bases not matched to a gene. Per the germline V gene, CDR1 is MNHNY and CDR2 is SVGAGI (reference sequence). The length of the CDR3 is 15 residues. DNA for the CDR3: TGTGCCAGCAGCCCCGACAGGGGGGATCATCAGCCCCAGCATTTT. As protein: CASSPDRGDHQPQHF.

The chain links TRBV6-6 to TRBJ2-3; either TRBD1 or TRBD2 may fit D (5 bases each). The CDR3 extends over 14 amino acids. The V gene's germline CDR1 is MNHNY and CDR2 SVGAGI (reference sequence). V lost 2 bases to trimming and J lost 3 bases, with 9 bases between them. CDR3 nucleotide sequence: TGTGCCAGCAGTTACGGGTGGGGGACAGATACGCAGTATTTT. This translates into CASSYGWGTDTQYF.

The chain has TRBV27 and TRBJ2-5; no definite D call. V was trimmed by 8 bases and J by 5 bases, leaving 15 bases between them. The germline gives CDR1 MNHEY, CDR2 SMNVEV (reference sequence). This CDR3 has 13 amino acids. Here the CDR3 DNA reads TGTGCCAGCCACCGAGGCAGGCGGGAGACCCAGTACTTC. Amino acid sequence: CASHRGRRETQYF.

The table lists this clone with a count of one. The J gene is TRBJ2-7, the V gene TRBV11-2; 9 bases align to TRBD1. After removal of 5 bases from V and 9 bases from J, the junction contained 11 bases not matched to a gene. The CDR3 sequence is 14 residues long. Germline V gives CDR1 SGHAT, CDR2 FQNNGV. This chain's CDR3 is CASSQMGQGLVQYF. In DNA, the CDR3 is TGTGCCAGCAGCCAAATGGGACAGGGACTGGTGCAGTACTTC. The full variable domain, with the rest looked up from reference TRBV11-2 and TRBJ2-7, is EAGVAQSPRYKIIEKRQSVAFWCNPISGHATLYWYQQILGQGPKLLIQFQNNGVVDDSQLPKDRFSAERLKGVDSTLKIQPAKLEDSAVYLCASSQMGQGLVQYFGPGTRLTVT.

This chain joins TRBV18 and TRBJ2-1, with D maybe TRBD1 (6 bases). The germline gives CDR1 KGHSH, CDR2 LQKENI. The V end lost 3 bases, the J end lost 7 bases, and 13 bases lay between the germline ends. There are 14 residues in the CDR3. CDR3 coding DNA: TGTGCCAGCTCACCGATTGACAGGCCAAATGAGCAGTTCTTC. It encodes CASSPIDRPNEQFF.

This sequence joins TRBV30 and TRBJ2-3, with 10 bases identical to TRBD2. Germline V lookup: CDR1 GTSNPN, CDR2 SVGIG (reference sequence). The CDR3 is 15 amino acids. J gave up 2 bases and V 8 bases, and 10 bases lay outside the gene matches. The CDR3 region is CAVDLAGVATDTQYF. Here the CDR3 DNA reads TGTGCCGTGGACCTAGCGGGAGTGGCCACAGATACGCAGTATTTT.

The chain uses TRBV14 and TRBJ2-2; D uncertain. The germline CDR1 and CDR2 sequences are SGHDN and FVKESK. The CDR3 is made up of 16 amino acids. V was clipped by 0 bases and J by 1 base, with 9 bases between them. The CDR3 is CASSQDVPLNTGELFF. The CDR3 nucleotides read TGTGCCAGCAGCCAAGATGTCCCTCTGAACACCGGGGAGCTGTTTTTT.

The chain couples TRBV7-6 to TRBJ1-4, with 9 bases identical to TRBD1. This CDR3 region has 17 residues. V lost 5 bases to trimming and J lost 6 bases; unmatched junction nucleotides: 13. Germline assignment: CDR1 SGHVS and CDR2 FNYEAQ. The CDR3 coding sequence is TGTGCCAGCAGCCGATCCGGGACAGGGAATCGGTATGAAAAACTGTTTTTT. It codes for CASSRSGTGNRYEKLFF.

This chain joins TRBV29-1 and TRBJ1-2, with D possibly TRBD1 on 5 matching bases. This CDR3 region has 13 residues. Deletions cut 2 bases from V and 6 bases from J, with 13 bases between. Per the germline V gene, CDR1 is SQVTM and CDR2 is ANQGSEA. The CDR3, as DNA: TGCAGCGTTGAAACTTTGCGGGGGGATGGCTACACCTTC. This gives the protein CSVETLRGDGYTF. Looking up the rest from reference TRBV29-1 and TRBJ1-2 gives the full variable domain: SAVISQKPSRDICQRGTSLTIQCQVDSQVTMMFWYRQQPGQSLTLIATANQGSEATYESGFVIDKFPISRPNLTFSTLTVSNMSPEDSSIYLCSVETLRGDGYTFGSGTRLTVV.

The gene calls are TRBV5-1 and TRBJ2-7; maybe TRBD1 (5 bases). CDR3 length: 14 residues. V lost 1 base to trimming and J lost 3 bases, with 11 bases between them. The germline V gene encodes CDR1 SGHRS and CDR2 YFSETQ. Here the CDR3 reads CASSLIDSNYEQYF. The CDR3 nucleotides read TGCGCCAGCAGCTTGATCGACAGTAACTACGAGCAGTACTTC.

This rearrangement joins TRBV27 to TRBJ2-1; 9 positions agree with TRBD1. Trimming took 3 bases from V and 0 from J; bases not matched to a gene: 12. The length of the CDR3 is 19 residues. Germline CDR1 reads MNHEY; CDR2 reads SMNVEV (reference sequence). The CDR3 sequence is CASSLGVALGQGSYNEQFF. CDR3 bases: TGTGCCAGCAGTTTGGGAGTTGCATTGGGACAGGGCTCCTACAATGAGCAGTTCTTC.

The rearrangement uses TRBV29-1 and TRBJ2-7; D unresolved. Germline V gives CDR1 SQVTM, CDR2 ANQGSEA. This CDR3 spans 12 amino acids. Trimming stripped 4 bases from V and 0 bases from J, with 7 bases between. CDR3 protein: CSVVLNSYEQYF. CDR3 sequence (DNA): TGCAGCGTTGTTCTGAACTCCTACGAGCAGTACTTC.

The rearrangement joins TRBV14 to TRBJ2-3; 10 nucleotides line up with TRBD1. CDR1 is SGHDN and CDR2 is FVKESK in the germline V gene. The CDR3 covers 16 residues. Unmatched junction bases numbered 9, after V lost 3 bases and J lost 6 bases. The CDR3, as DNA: TGTGCCAGCAGCCACAACCGGGACAGGGGTTATGATACGCAGTATTTT. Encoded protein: CASSHNRDRGYDTQYF.

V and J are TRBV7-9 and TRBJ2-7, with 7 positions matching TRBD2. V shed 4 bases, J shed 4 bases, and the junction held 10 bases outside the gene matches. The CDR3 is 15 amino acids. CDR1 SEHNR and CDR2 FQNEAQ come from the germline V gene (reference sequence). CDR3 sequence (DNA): TGTGCCAGCAGCTCCAGCCCTAGCGGAAAATACGAGCAGTACTTC. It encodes CASSSSPSGKYEQYF.

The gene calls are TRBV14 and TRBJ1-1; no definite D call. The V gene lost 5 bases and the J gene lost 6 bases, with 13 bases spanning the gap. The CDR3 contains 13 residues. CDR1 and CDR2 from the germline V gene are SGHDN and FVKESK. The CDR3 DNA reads TGTGCCAGCAGCTCTCAACAGTGGGCTGAAGCTTTCTTT. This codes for CASSSQQWAEAFF.

In DNA form, the CDR3 reads TGTGCCAGCAGCGCGCAAAGCGGGCCCCTGGGATACACCGGGGAGCTGTTTTTT. Translated: CASSAQSGPLGYTGELFF. The chain employs TRBV7-9 and TRBJ2-2; D is perhaps TRBD2 (6 bases). CDR1 and CDR2 (germline): SEHNR, FQNEAQ (reference sequence). V lost 5 bases and J lost 3, with 22 bases in between. The CDR3 spans 18 residues.